One and the same sample provided the 12 T cell receptor beta chains below, sequenced in a study of blood T cell repertoires in COVID-19. Method: immunoSEQ multiplex PCR; TCRdb's copy keeps in-frame clones and lacks some. The sample lists approximately 140,000 clones, 75% to 90% occurring once. The source material was PBMCs or T cells enriched from blood (not recorded which). These receptors all stem from a woman aged 45-60 years who had recovered from COVID-19.

This rearrangement joins TRBV7-8 to TRBJ2-4, with TRBD1 identical over 9 bases. The germline V gene encodes CDR1 SGHVS and CDR2 FQNEAQ. V was pared by 5 bases and J by 9 bases, with 8 bases of the junction left unmatched. CDR3 length: 14 amino acids. CDR3 loop: CASSREQGAGIQYF. The CDR3 nucleotides are TGTGCCAGCAGCCGAGAACAGGGGGCAGGCATTCAGTACTTC.

This clone was recorded once. The CDR3 sequence is CASSARTSGGSWELFF. The CDR3 nucleotides are TGTGCCAGCAGCGCCCGGACTAGCGGGGGGTCCTGGGAGCTGTTTTTT. V and J are TRBV11-2 and TRBJ2-2; 14 nucleotides agree with TRBD2. V was pared by 5 bases and J by 9 bases, with 8 bases of the junction left unmatched. The CDR3 sequence is 16 residues long. Germline CDR1 reads SGHAT; CDR2 reads FQNNGV.

The genes are TRBV9 and TRBJ1-1; no clear D. This CDR3 is 13 amino acids long. V was pared by 1 base and J by 6 bases, with 10 bases between. Per the germline V gene, CDR1 is SGDLS and CDR2 is YYNGEE. The CDR3 here is CASSVNEGPEAFF. CDR3 coding DNA: TGTGCCAGCAGCGTAAACGAGGGCCCTGAAGCTTTCTTT.

The CDR3 DNA sequence: TGTGCCATCCGGGCGGACAGGGGGCGCGTCGATTACGAGCAGTACTTC. Protein product: CAIRADRGRVDYEQYF. The rearrangement uses TRBV10-3 and TRBJ2-7, with 11 bases matching TRBD1. This CDR3 region has 16 residues. Germline V gene lookup returns CDR1 ENHRY and CDR2 SYGVKD. Losses at the gene ends were 8 bases for V and 4 bases for J; bases not matched to a gene: 13.

This clone appeared a single time. J is TRBJ2-5 and V is TRBV6-1; D unclear. V was shortened by 0 bases and J by 5 bases, with 7 bases between the two germline ends. The CDR3 length is 13 residues. The V gene's germline CDR1 is MNHNS and CDR2 SASEGT. The CDR3 region has the DNA TGTGCCAGCAGTGAAGCCCCCCGGGAGACCCAGTACTTC. Protein: CASSEAPRETQYF.

This clone has just one count. This rearrangement joins TRBV15 to TRBJ2-1, with 8 bases matching TRBD2. The CDR3 loop spans 19 amino acids. Germline CDR1 and CDR2: LNHNV and YYDKDF (reference sequence). V was clipped by 0 bases and J by 2 bases; unmatched bases: 12. The CDR3 spells CATSRDWGLTSETYNEQFF. Here the CDR3 DNA reads TGTGCCACCAGCAGAGATTGGGGGTTGACTAGCGAGACCTACAATGAGCAGTTCTTC. Drawing the rest from reference TRBV15 and TRBJ2-1, the complete variable domain is DAMVIQNPRYQVTQFGKPVTLSCSQTLNHNVMYWYQQKSSQAPKLLFHYYDKDFNNEADTPDNFQSRRPNTSFCFLDIRSPGLGDTAMYLCATSRDWGLTSETYNEQFFGPGTRLTVL.

The V gene is TRBV27, the J gene TRBJ1-5; no reliable D call. The CDR3 consists of 13 residues. The V end was cut by 4 bases, the J end by 4 bases, with 8 bases between. Germline V lookup: CDR1 MNHEY, CDR2 SMNVEV (reference sequence). The CDR3 here is CASSSRGNQPQHF. The DNA for the CDR3 is TGTGCCAGCAGTTCGAGAGGGAATCAGCCCCAGCATTTT.

The gene calls are TRBV15 and TRBJ1-2; D is perhaps TRBD1 (6 bases). This CDR3 region has 18 residues. Germline values: CDR1 LNHNV, CDR2 YYDKDF (reference sequence). V lost 0 bases to trimming and J lost 3 bases, with 20 bases between them. CDR3 coding DNA: TGTGCCACCAGCAGAGAAGGCGCCCCGGACAGCTTCGACTATGGCTACACCTTC. Translating it yields CATSREGAPDSFDYGYTF.

The V gene is TRBV9, the J gene TRBJ2-7, with D possibly being TRBD2 (5 bases). V lost 0 bases, J lost 6 bases, and 16 bases lay in between. Germline CDR1 is SGDLS and CDR2 is YYNGEE. The CDR3 has 15 amino acids. The CDR3 spells CASSVDGQTRGEQYF. Here the CDR3 DNA reads TGTGCCAGCAGCGTAGATGGTCAGACTCGGGGCGAGCAGTACTTC.

This clone has just one count. V usage is TRBV7-9 and J usage is TRBJ2-5, with 10 bases lining up with TRBD2. With V trimmed by 0 bases and J by 5 bases, 6 bases remained unmatched. The germline V gene has CDR1 SEHNR and CDR2 FQNEAQ (reference sequence). CDR3 length equals 16 residues. The CDR3 bases are TGTGCCAGCAGCTTAGCGCTCCAGCGGGGGGGGGAGACCCAGTACTTC. It yields the protein CASSLALQRGGETQYF.

The V gene is TRBV6-2 or TRBV6-3, the J gene TRBJ1-1, with 7 bases identical to TRBD1. Germline V gene data show CDR1 as MNHEY and CDR2 as SVGEGT. Trimming removed 6 bases from V and 1 base from J; junction bases left unmatched: 8. CDR3 size: 15 residues. Here the CDR3 DNA reads TGTGCCAGCAGCGACCTTCGACAGGGGAACACTGAAGCTTTCTTT. It codes for CASSDLRQGNTEAFF.

V gene TRBV2 combines with J gene TRBJ1-3; D is unclear. CDR1 and CDR2 (germline): SNHLY, FYNNEI. V lost 2 bases to trimming and J lost 0 bases, with 11 bases between them. There are 16 residues in the CDR3. CDR3 DNA: TGTGCCAGCAGTGAAAGGGAGTGGAGCTCTGGAAACACCATATATTTT. It specifies CASSEREWSSGNTIYF.